The 10 T cell receptor beta chains below all came from one sample that was sequenced in a study of CD8 T cells in ankylosing spondylitis. Study results and caveats: About 8 highly homologous variants made up a TCR beta motif that seemed to typify ankylosing spondylitis blood.

TCRdb itself ran the 5' RACE reads through MiXCR, one entry per CDR3 protein. The sample has around 890,000 distinct CDR3 sequences, 12% seen once. Their recognized antigens are unknown. The material sequenced was blood, either unsorted or a sorted T cell fraction (not recorded which). The receptors were sampled from a male donor with ankylosing spondylitis.

This clonotype has a count of ten or more. The DNA of the CDR3 is TGCAGTGCTACCCGACTACACAATGAGCAGTTCTTC. It encodes CSATRLHNEQFF. The chain joins TRBV20-1 to TRBJ2-1, with a tentative D call TRBD2 (5 bases). The CDR3 covers 12 residues. Per germline, CDR1 DFQATT and CDR2 SNEGSKA (reference sequence). V was pared by 4 bases and J by 5 bases, with 9 bases between.

The chain links TRBV5-1 to TRBJ1-3; D ambiguous. V dropped 1 base and J dropped 1 base, with 9 bases sitting between them. CDR3 length: 15 residues. CDR1 is SGHRS, CDR2 YFSETQ, per germline. DNA of the CDR3: TGCGCCAGCAGCTTGTGGGGAGAATCTGGAAACACCATATATTTT. Amino acid sequence: CASSLWGESGNTIYF.

The genes are TRBV20-1 and TRBJ2-7; no definite D call. This CDR3 spans 12 amino acids. The germline V gene encodes CDR1 DFQATT and CDR2 SNEGSKA (reference sequence). V was cut by 0 bases and J by 2 bases, with 5 bases left in between. The CDR3, as DNA: TGCAGTGCTAGAGAGATGACCTACGAGCAGTACTTC. It encodes CSAREMTYEQYF.

This clonotype occurred a few times. The V and J genes are TRBV11-2 and TRBJ1-2; possibly TRBD1 for D (6 bases). From germline, CDR1 is SGHAT and CDR2 FQNNGV. Trimming shortened V by 7 bases and J by 0 bases, and 24 bases separated the two germline ends. The CDR3 covers 18 residues. The CDR3 nucleotides are TGTGCCAGCACCAGAAGGGCCGGTCTGGGGGCTTCTAACTATGGCTACACCTTC. This encodes CASTRRAGLGASNYGYTF. Variable domain in full (rest from reference TRBV11-2 and TRBJ1-2): EAGVAQSPRYKIIEKRQSVAFWCNPISGHATLYWYQQILGQGPKLLIQFQNNGVVDDSQLPKDRFSAERLKGVDSTLKIQPAKLEDSAVYLCASTRRAGLGASNYGYTFGSGTRLTVV.

This clonotype was picked up a small number of times. This chain connects TRBV6-5 to TRBJ1-1; D might be TRBD1 (5 bases). The CDR3 contains 12 residues. V lost 5 bases to trimming and J lost 10 bases, with 14 bases between them. The germline CDR1 and CDR2 sequences are MNHEY and SVGAGI. DNA for the CDR3: TGTGCCAGCAGTGGACCGGGACTAGGAGCTTTCTTT. Amino acid sequence: CASSGPGLGAFF.

This rearrangement joins TRBV9 to TRBJ1-6, with 8 bases that match TRBD1. With 4 bases clipped from V and 10 bases from J, the junction kept 7 bases outside the gene matches. CDR1 and CDR2 (germline): SGDLS, YYNGEE. This CDR3 contains 14 residues. The CDR3 loop reads CASSRGTGVSPLHF. CDR3 DNA sequence: TGTGCCAGCAGCCGTGGGACAGGCGTATCACCCCTCCACTTT.

V gene TRBV6-2 or TRBV6-3 combines with J gene TRBJ2-5; 7 bases are a match to TRBD2. CDR1 is MNHEY, CDR2 SVGEGT, per germline. The CDR3 spans 14 residues. After removal of 7 bases from V and 1 base from J, the junction contained 6 bases not matched to a gene. CDR3 protein: CASKKAGTQETQYF. CDR3 DNA sequence: TGTGCCAGCAAAAAAGCGGGGACCCAAGAGACCCAGTACTTC.

This chain joins TRBV20-1 and TRBJ1-1; D is unclear. Germline V gene lookup returns CDR1 DFQATT and CDR2 SNEGSKA (reference sequence). V shed 2 bases and J shed 4 bases, with 8 bases lying between them. CDR3 length: 12 residues. Written as DNA, the CDR3 is TGCAGTGCTAGACAGGCCAGCACTGAAGCTTTCTTT. Translation: CSARQASTEAFF.

In this sample, this clonotype turned up a few times. V is TRBV7-2 and J is TRBJ2-1; 7 positions agree with TRBD1. The germline V gene encodes CDR1 SGHTA and CDR2 FQGNSA. After removal of 7 bases from V and 4 bases from J, the junction contained 4 bases not matched to a gene. This CDR3 contains 13 residues. CDR3 in DNA: TGTGCCAGCACCTGGGACAGATACAATGAGCAGTTCTTC. It encodes CASTWDRYNEQFF.

This chain connects TRBV11-2 to TRBJ1-2, with unresolved D. The V end was cut by 5 bases, the J end by 8 bases, with 18 bases between. Germline lookup yields CDR1 SGHAT and CDR2 FQNNGV. CDR3 length equals 14 residues. In nucleotides, the CDR3 is TGTGCCAGCAGCGCCCTTCGATCAGACTGGGGCTACACCTTC. It specifies CASSALRSDWGYTF.